These 11 T cell receptor beta chains were all obtained from the same sample, sequenced in a study of spatial heterogeneity in lung cancer. Time point meaning: sample taken at primary tumor resection. These receptors are not linked to any known antigen. TCRdb used MiXCR to reprocess the 5' RACE reads, holding one entry per CDR3 protein. The sample yields about 13,000 distinct CDR3 sequences, just over 5% seen once. Points from the study as a whole: Intratumoral expanded alpha and beta TCR counts were found to track tumor mutation counts.

Source: lung tumor tissue, taken at surgery. The receptor set was obtained from a male donor with early-stage non-small cell lung cancer.

This clonotype was recorded many times. This rearrangement joins TRBV12-5 to TRBJ2-1; TRBD1 or TRBD2 may be the D gene (6 bases each). The CDR3 extends over 17 amino acids. V lost 4 bases and J lost 0, with 16 bases in between. Germline V gives CDR1 LGHNT, CDR2 FRNRAP. The CDR3 DNA reads TGTGCTAGTGGTTGGGGAGGAAGGGGGATCTCCTACAATGAGCAGTTCTTC. Protein: CASGWGGRGISYNEQFF.

This clonotype was recorded at least ten times. V gene TRBV7-2 combines with J gene TRBJ2-5; the D is unclear. Germline V gives CDR1 SGHTA, CDR2 FQGNSA. CDR3 length equals 13 residues. Trimming left V 1 base short and J 4 bases short, with 7 bases between. CDR3 amino acids: CASSLGHGETQYF. The DNA for the CDR3 is TGTGCCAGCAGCTTAGGACATGGAGAGACCCAGTACTTC.

Ten or more counts support this clonotype. V gene TRBV7-2 combines with J gene TRBJ2-2, with TRBD1 as a possible D gene (6 bases). The V end lost 3 bases, the J end lost 6 bases, and 11 bases lay between the germline ends. Germline CDR1 is SGHTA and CDR2 is FQGNSA. The CDR3 is made up of 14 amino acids. CDR3 amino acids: CASSFIQGSGELFF. CDR3 sequence (DNA): TGTGCCAGCAGCTTCATACAGGGATCCGGGGAGCTGTTTTTT.

This clonotype has at least ten counts. The J gene is TRBJ1-6, the V gene TRBV3-1; 7 nucleotides line up with TRBD1. CDR1 and CDR2 from the germline V gene are LGHDT and YNNKEL (reference sequence). This CDR3 comprises 14 residues. Trimming took 7 bases from V and 2 from J; bases not matched to a gene: 2. CDR3 sequence: CASKQGTYNSPLHF. The CDR3 nucleotides are TGTGCCAGCAAACAGGGGACCTATAATTCACCCCTCCACTTT.

There are many counts of this clonotype. This sequence joins TRBV15 and TRBJ2-1, with D maybe TRBD2 (5 bases). Germline V gene data show CDR1 as LNHNV and CDR2 as YYDKDF (reference sequence). This CDR3 comprises 11 residues. V was trimmed by 9 bases and J by 8 bases, leaving 11 bases between them. In DNA, the CDR3 is TGTGCCACAGAGGGTGGTCATGAGCAGTTCTTC. The encoded protein is CATEGGHEQFF.

The chain links TRBV18 to TRBJ1-1; no clear D gene. Germline CDR1 and CDR2: KGHSH and LQKENI. Trimming stripped 5 bases from V and 0 bases from J, with 7 bases between. CDR3 length equals 13 residues. DNA for the CDR3: TGTGCCAGCTCAACGGGATTGAACACTGAAGCTTTCTTT. Encoded protein: CASSTGLNTEAFF.

This clonotype has ten or more counts. The J gene is TRBJ1-1, the V gene TRBV6-5; TRBD1 agrees at 8 bases. Germline loops: CDR1 MNHEY, CDR2 SVGAGI. After removal of 6 bases from V and 4 bases from J, the junction contained 1 base not matched to a gene. This CDR3 spans 12 amino acids. CDR3 protein: CASSTGGTEAFF. The CDR3 DNA is TGTGCCAGCAGCACAGGGGGCACTGAAGCTTTCTTT.

This clonotype was counted many times. The gene calls are TRBV7-8 and TRBJ2-1, with 8 bases lining up with TRBD2. Trimming removed 2 bases from V and 3 bases from J; junction bases left unmatched: 3. This CDR3 has 15 amino acids. Germline lookup yields CDR1 SGHVS and CDR2 FQNEAQ. DNA of the CDR3: TGTGCCAGCAGCTTAACGGGGGGGAGCTACAATGAGCAGTTCTTC. Protein sequence: CASSLTGGSYNEQFF.

CDR3 in amino acids: CASRGGGNQPQHF. The CDR3, as DNA: TGTGCCAGCAGGGGGGGGGGCAATCAGCCCCAGCATTTT. The chain has TRBV6-1 and TRBJ1-5; D possibly corresponds to TRBD1 (5 bases). This CDR3 is built from 13 residues. V dropped 6 bases and J dropped 2 bases, with 8 bases sitting between them. Germline-derived CDR1 and CDR2 are MNHNS and SASEGT.

This clonotype was seen many times. The chain couples TRBV20-1 to TRBJ2-1, with 11 bases aligning to TRBD2. From germline, CDR1 is DFQATT and CDR2 SNEGSKA (reference sequence). Trimming cost V 3 bases and J 5 bases; bases outside gene matches: 6. CDR3 size: 15 residues. In DNA form, the CDR3 reads TGCAGTGCTAGCAGCCTAGCGGGGGGCCACAATGAGCAGTTCTTC. Encoded protein: CSASSLAGGHNEQFF.

This clonotype is deemed medium-sized. The rearrangement uses TRBV10-1 and TRBJ1-1; maybe TRBD1 (5 bases). The V and J ends lost 8 bases and 1 base respectively, with 14 bases between them. Germline assignment: CDR1 WNHNN and CDR2 SYGVQD (reference sequence). The CDR3 consists of 14 residues. CDR3 coding DNA: TGCGCCAGCCGGGGGTCCGGGGGGAACACTGAAGCTTTCTTT. Translated: CASRGSGGNTEAFF.